This TCR beta chain was retrieved from a study of blood T cells in healthy people across ages. This CDR3 comprises 14 residues. Germline values: CDR1 SGHVS, CDR2 FQNEAQ. The V and J ends lost 3 bases and 6 bases, in that order; junction bases with no gene match: 4. Using a J-beta primer mix together with a sample-barcoded 5' primer, a second PCR was run for roughly 7 to 11 cycles. Using its own MiXCR run on the 5' RACE reads, TCRdb lists one record per CDR3 protein. The sample has about a million distinct CDR3 sequences; roughly two fifths are singletons. The chain recombines TRBV7-8 with TRBJ2-1, with 8 bases fitting TRBD1. The source material was blood. The receptor's source is a man younger than 30 in good health. As DNA, the CDR3 is TGTGCCAGCAGCTTCCCCGACAGGGGCAATGAGCAGTTCTTC. Protein sequence: CASSFPDRGNEQFF.